This T cell receptor (beta chain) was profiled in a study of shared clonotypes between healthy human individuals. Study findings and constraints: Estimated clonotype richness was generally higher in naive than memory subsets. Depth of sequencing was expected to influence donor clonotype sharing.

The count of this clone is one. What it binds is not known. Positive CCR7 selection of CD45RO-negative cells yielded the naive CD8 cells, and terminally differentiated effector memory CD45RA+ cells were excluded. The CDR3 extends over 13 amino acids. Deletions cut 2 bases from V and 4 bases from J, with 8 bases between. The germline V gene encodes CDR1 MNHNS and CDR2 SASEGT. TCRdb's copy holds only in-frame clones and misses some; the assay was immunoSEQ multiplex PCR. This table has around 2,000,000 clones, 85% to 95% appearing once. This chain joins TRBV6-1 and TRBJ1-2; D ambiguous. The source material was naive CD8+ T cells sorted from blood. This receptor was obtained from a man younger than 35 in good health. CDR3: CASSESPGYGYTF. CDR3 DNA: TGTGCCAGCAGTGAAAGTCCAGGCTATGGCTACACCTTC.